What follows describes a single TCR beta chain. The antigen is unknown. Per sample, the assay covered approximately 91,000 TCR templates. Profiling relied on immunoSEQ multiplex PCR, and the TCRdb table lists in-frame clones only, not all of them. The data show over 100,000 clones, roughly 93% seen once. This sample stems from a study of siplizumab effects on memory and regulatory T cells. The length of the CDR3 is 13 residues. V lost 7 bases, J lost 1 base, and 10 bases lay in between. CDR1 and CDR2 from the germline V gene are SNHLY and FYNNEI. Findings and caveats of the study: Alloreactive CD4+ clones that could be mapped were on average approximately 69% Treg-derived with siplizumab, against roughly 25% in controls. Proliferating siplizumab-culture Treg suppressive function went unconfirmed. Naive T cells apparently outstripped memory cells in diversity and seemed major alloresponse contributors.

The chain joins TRBV2 to TRBJ2-5, with a tentative D call TRBD2 (5 bases). The TCR comes from a human donor in good health. The sequenced material came from non-Treg CD4+ T cells sorted from blood. The DNA for the CDR3 is TGTGCCAGCAATAAGGACTCCCAAGAGACCCAGTACTTC. It codes for CASNKDSQETQYF.